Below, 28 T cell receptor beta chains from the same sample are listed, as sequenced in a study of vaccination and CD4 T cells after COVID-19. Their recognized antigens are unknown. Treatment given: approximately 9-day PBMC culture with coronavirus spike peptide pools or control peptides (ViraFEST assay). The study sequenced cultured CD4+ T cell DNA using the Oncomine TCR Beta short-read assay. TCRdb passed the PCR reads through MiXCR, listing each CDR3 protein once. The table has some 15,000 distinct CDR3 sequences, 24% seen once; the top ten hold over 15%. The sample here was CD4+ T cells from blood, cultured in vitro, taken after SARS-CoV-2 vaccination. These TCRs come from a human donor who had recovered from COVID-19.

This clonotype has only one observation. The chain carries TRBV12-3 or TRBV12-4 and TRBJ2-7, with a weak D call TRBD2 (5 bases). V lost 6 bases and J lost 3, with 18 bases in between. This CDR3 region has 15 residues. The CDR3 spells CASSRPGLVIYEQYF. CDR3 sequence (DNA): TGTGCCAGCAGCCGGCCCGGACTTGTTATCTACGAGCAGTACTTC.

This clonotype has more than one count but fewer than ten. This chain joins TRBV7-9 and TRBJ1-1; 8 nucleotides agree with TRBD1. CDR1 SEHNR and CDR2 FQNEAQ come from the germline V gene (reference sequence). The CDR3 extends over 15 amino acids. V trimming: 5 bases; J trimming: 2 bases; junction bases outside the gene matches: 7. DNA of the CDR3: TGTGCCAGCAGCAAGCCAGGGGGCGCCAACACTGAAGCTTTCTTT. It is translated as CASSKPGGANTEAFF.

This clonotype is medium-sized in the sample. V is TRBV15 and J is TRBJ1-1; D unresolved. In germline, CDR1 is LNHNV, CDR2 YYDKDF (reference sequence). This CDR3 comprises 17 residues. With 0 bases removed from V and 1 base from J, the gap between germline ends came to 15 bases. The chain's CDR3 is CATSRDRLGEGNTEAFF. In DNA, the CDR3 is TGTGCCACCAGCAGAGATCGTCTGGGAGAGGGGAACACTGAAGCTTTCTTT. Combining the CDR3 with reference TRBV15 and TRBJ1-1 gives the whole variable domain DAMVIQNPRYQVTQFGKPVTLSCSQTLNHNVMYWYQQKSSQAPKLLFHYYDKDFNNEADTPDNFQSRRPNTSFCFLDIRSPGLGDTAMYLCATSRDRLGEGNTEAFFGQGTRLTVV.

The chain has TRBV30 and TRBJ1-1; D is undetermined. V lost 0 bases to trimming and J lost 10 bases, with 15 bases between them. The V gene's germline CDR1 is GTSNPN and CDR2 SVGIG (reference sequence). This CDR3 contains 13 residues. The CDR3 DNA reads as TGTGCCTGGAGTGTACTAATCGTAGGTGGAGCTTTCTTT. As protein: CAWSVLIVGGAFF.

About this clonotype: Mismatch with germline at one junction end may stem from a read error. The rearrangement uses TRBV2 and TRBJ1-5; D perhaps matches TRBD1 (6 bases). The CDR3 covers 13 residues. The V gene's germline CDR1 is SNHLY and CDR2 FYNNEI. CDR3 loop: CAGSEGQNQPQHF. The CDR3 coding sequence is TGTGCCGGCAGTGAAGGACAGAATCAGCCCCAGCATTTT.

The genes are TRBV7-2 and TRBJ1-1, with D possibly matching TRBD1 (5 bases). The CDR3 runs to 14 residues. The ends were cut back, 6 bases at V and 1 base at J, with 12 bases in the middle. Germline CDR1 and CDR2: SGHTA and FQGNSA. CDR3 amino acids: CASRFREGNTEAFF. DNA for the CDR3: TGTGCCAGCAGGTTCAGGGAAGGGAACACTGAAGCTTTCTTT.

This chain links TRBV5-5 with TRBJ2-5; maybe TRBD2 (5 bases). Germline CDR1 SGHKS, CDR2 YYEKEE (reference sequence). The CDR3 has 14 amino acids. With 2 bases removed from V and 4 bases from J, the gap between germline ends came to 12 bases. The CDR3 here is CASSFPTGGETQYF. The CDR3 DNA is TGTGCCAGCAGCTTCCCTACCGGAGGAGAGACCCAGTACTTC.

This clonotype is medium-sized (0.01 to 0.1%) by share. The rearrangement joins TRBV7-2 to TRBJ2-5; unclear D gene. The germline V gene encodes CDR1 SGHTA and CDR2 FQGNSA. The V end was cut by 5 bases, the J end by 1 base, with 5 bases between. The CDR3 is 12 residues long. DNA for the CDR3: TGTGCCAGCAGCGACCCCCAAGAGACCCAGTACTTC. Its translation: CASSDPQETQYF.

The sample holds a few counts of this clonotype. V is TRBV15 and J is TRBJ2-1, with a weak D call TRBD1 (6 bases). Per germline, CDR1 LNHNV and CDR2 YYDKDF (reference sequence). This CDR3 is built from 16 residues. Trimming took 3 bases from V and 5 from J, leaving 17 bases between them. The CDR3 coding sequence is TGTGCCACCAGCAGGCTCGTTACAGGGTCCCACAATGAGCAGTTCTTC. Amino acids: CATSRLVTGSHNEQFF.

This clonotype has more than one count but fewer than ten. The CDR3 is CSALGPGAADTQYF. The CDR3 coding sequence is TGCAGTGCTCTCGGGCCGGGGGCCGCCGATACGCAGTATTTT. The V call is TRBV20-1, the J call TRBJ2-3; D is perhaps TRBD1 or TRBD2 (6 bases each). Trimming left V 5 bases short and J 6 bases short, with 18 bases between. There are 14 residues in the CDR3. CDR1 and CDR2 (germline): DFQATT, SNEGSKA (reference sequence).

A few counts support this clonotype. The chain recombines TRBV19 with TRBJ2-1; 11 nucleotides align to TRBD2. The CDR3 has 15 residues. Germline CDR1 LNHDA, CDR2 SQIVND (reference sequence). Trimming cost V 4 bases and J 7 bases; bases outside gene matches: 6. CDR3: CASSTGTSGRNEQFF. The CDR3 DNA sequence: TGTGCCAGTAGTACCGGGACTAGCGGCAGAAATGAGCAGTTCTTC.

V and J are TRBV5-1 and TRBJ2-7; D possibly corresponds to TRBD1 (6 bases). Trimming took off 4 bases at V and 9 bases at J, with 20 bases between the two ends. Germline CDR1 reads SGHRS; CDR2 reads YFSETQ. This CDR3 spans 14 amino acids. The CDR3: CASSDGQPRSVQYF. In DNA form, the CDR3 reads TGCGCCAGCAGCGACGGACAGCCGCGATCCGTGCAGTACTTC.

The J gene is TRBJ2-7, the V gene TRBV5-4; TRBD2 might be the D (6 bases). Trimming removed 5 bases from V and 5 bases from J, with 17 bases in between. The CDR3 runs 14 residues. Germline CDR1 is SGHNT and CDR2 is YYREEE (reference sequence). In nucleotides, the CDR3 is TGTGCCAGCAGACCCGGGAGCTTGGCCGACGAGCAGTACTTC. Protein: CASRPGSLADEQYF.

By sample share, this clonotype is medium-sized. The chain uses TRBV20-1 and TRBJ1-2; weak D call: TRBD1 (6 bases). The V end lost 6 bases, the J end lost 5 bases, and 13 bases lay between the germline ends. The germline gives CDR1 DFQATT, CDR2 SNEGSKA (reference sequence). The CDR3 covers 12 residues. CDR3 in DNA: TGCAGTGCCGCCCCGCAGGGGTATGGCTACACCTTC. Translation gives CSAAPQGYGYTF.

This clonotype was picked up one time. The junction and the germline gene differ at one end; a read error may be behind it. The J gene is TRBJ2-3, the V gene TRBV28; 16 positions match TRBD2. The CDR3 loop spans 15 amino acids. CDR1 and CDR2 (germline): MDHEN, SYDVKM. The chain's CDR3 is CASRPRGTSGRASDF. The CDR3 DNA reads TGTGCCAGCAGACCCCGCGGGACTAGCGGGAGGGCCTCGGATTTT.

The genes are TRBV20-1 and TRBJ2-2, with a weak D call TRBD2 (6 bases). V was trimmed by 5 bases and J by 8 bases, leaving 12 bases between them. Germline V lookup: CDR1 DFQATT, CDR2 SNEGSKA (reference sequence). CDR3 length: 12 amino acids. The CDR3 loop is CSAGVAGGELFF. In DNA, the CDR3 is TGCAGTGCTGGGGTGGCGGGAGGGGAGCTGTTTTTT.

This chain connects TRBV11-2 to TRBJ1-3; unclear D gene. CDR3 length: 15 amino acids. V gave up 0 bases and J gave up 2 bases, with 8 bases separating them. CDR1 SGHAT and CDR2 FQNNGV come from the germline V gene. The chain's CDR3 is CASSLEPRAGNTIYF. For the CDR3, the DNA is TGTGCCAGCAGCTTAGAGCCGAGGGCTGGAAACACCATATATTTT.

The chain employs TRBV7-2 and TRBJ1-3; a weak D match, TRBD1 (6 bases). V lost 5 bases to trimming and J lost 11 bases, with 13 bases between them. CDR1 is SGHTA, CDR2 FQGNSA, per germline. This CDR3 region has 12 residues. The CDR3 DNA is TGTGCCAGCAGCCCACAGGGCCTCGCCATATATTTT. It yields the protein CASSPQGLAIYF.

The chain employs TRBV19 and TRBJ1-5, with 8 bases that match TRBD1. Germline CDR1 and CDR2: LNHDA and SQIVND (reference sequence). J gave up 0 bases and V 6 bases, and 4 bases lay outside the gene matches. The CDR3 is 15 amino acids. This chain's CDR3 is CASRDRAFSNQPQHF. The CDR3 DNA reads TGTGCCAGTAGGGACAGGGCCTTTAGCAATCAGCCCCAGCATTTT.

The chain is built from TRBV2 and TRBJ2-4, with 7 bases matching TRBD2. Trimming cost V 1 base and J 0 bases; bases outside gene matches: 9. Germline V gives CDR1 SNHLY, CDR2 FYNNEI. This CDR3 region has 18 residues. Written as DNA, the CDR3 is TGTGCCAGCAGTGAAGGGTCTAGCGGAGACCTAGCCAAAAACATTCAGTACTTC. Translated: CASSEGSSGDLAKNIQYF.

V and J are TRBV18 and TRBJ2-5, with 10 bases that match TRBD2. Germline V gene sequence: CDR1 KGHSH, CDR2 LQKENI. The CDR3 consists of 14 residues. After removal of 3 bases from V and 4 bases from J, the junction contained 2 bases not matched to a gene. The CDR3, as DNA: TGTGCCAGCTCACCGGGACTAGCGAGAGAGACCCAGTACTTC. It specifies CASSPGLARETQYF.

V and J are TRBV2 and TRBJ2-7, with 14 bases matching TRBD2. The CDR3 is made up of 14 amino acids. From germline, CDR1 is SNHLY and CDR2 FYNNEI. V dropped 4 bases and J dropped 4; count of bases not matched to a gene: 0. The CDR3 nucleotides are TGTGCCAGCAGTGGGACTAGCGGGAGGTACGAGCAGTACTTC. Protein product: CASSGTSGRYEQYF.

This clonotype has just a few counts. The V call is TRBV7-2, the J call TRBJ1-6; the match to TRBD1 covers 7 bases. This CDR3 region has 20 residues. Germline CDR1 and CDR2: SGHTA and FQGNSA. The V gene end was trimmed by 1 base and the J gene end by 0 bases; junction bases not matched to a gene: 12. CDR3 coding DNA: TGTGCCAGCAGCTTAGGCGGACAGGCCCGATGGAGCTCCTATAATTCACCCCTCCACTTT. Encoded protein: CASSLGGQARWSSYNSPLHF.

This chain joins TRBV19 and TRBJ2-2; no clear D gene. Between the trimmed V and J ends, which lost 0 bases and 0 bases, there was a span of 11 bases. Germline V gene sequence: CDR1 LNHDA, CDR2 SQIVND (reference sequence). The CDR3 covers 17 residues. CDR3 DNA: TGTGCCAGTAGTATAGATCGCGAGAGCGCGAACACCGGGGAGCTGTTTTTT. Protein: CASSIDRESANTGELFF.

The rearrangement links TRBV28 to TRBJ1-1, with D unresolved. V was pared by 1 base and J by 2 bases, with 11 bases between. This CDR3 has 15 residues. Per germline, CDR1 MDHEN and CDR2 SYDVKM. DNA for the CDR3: TGTGCCAGCAGTTTATTCCTGGGCTTAAACACTGAAGCTTTCTTT. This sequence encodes CASSLFLGLNTEAFF.

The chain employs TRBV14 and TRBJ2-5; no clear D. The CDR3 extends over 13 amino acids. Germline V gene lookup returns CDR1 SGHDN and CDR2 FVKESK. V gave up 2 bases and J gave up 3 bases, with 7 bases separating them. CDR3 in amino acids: CASSQLSKETQYF. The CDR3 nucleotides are TGTGCCAGCAGCCAATTGAGTAAAGAGACCCAGTACTTC.

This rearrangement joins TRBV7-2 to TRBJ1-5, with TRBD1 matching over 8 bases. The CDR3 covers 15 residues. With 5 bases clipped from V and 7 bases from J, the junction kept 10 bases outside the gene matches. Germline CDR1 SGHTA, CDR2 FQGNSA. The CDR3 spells CASSVGTTGAQPQHF. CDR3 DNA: TGTGCCAGCAGCGTAGGAACGACAGGGGCGCAGCCCCAGCATTTT.

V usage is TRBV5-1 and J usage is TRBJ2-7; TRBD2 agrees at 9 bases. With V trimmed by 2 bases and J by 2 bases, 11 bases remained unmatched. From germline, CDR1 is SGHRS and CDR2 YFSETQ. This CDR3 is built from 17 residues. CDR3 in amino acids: CASSFREAGGRAYEQYF. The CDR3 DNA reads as TGCGCCAGCAGCTTTCGCGAAGCGGGAGGACGAGCCTACGAGCAGTACTTC.